Below, 20 T cell receptor beta chains from the same sample are listed, as sequenced in a study of T cells expressing NK-cell markers. TCRdb reprocessed the 5' RACE reads and reports one entry per CDR3 protein, with no DNA. The sample has about 160,000 distinct CDR3 sequences, and its top ten clones hold under 20%. The source material was blood T cells: a sorted CD56 or NKG2C T cell subset, CD4+ or CD8+ T cells, or bulk PBMC T cells (not recorded which). These receptors all stem from a woman aged 18-70 years in good health.

The V and J genes are TRBV12-3 or TRBV12-4 and TRBJ2-2; there is no DNA to check the TCRdb D call of TRBD2. The CDR3 covers 16 residues. The CDR3 reads CASSLGGWGNTGELFF.

The chain has TRBV9 and TRBJ1-2; TCRdb picks TRBD1, but there is no DNA to check that call. The CDR3 has 14 residues. Germline V lookup: CDR1 SGDLS, CDR2 YYNGEE. The CDR3 loop reads CASSVGGHGSGYTF.

The chain employs TRBV12-5 and TRBJ1-3; the TCRdb call, TRBD1, lacks DNA for checking. The CDR3 extends over 15 amino acids. CDR1 and CDR2 (germline): LGHNT, FRNRAP. CDR3 sequence: CASGLAPGAGNTVYF. The complete variable domain, with remaining parts taken from reference TRBV12-5 and TRBJ1-3, reads DARVTQTPRHKVTEMGQEVTMRCQPILGHNTVFWYRQTMMQGLELLAYFRNRAPLDDSGMPKDRFSAEMPDATLATLKIQPSEPRDSAVYFCASGLAPGAGNTVYFGEGSWLTVV.

J is TRBJ1-2 and V is TRBV9; TCRdb lists TRBD1, though no DNA is available to test this call. Germline CDR1 reads SGDLS; CDR2 reads YYNGEE. The CDR3 has 15 amino acids. CDR3 amino acids: CASSADLDRAYGYTF.

This rearrangement joins TRBV20-1 to TRBJ2-1. The V gene's germline CDR1 is DFQATT and CDR2 SNEGSKA (reference sequence). CDR3 length: 13 residues. The CDR3: CSATRSSYNEQFF.

CDR3 sequence reads: CASSGTVNNSPLHF. The chain is built from TRBV2 and TRBJ1-6; TCRdb reports TRBD1, a call that lacks DNA to check it against. The CDR3 sequence is 14 residues long. The germline V gene encodes CDR1 SNHLY and CDR2 FYNNEI.

The J gene is TRBJ1-5, the V gene TRBV6-9. The length of the CDR3 is 12 residues. CDR1 is MNHGY, CDR2 SVAAGI, per germline. The CDR3 sequence: CAEQSINQPQHF.

The chain employs TRBV11-3 and TRBJ1-1; TCRdb lists TRBD1, though no DNA is available to test this call. The germline V gene encodes CDR1 SGHNT and CDR2 YENEEA. The CDR3 covers 13 residues. CDR3 residues: CASSWGGSTEAFF.

The V gene is TRBV11-3, the J gene TRBJ2-3; TCRdb returns TRBD2, unconfirmable since there is no DNA. This CDR3 comprises 14 residues. Germline values: CDR1 SGHNT, CDR2 YENEEA. CDR3 sequence: CASSQGGSTDTQYF.

CDR3 amino acids: CASSGSVLGPYNEQFF. The genes are TRBV5-1 and TRBJ2-1. CDR3 length equals 16 residues. Germline V gives CDR1 SGHRS, CDR2 YFSETQ.

This chain uses TRBV19 with TRBJ2-5; there is no DNA to check the TCRdb D call of TRBD2. The germline V gene has CDR1 LNHDA and CDR2 SQIVND (reference sequence). The CDR3 extends over 16 amino acids. The CDR3 sequence is CASSIFYLRDEETQYF.

The genes are TRBV3-1 and TRBJ1-1; there is no DNA to check the TCRdb D call of TRBD1. The germline CDR1 and CDR2 sequences are LGHDT and YNNKEL (reference sequence). The CDR3 length is 15 residues. CDR3 protein: CASSQTGIMNTEAFF. Drawing the rest from reference TRBV3-1 and TRBJ1-1, the complete variable domain is DTAVSQTPKYLVTQMGNDKSIKCEQNLGHDTMYWYKQDSKKFLKIMFSYNNKELIINETVPNRFSPKSPDKAHLNLHINSLELGDSAVYFCASSQTGIMNTEAFFGQGTRLTVV.

V is TRBV14 and J is TRBJ2-3; without DNA, the TCRdb call of TRBD2 cannot be checked. This CDR3 has 16 amino acids. Looked up from germline, CDR1 is SGHDN and CDR2 is FVKESK. The CDR3 protein is CASSPTSGRRTDTQYF.

V and J are TRBV7-9 and TRBJ1-5; the TRBD1 assignment by TCRdb is unverifiable without DNA. This CDR3 has 13 residues. From germline, CDR1 is SEHNR and CDR2 FQNEAQ (reference sequence). The CDR3 sequence: CASSLDEGATQHF.

The CDR3 sequence is CASSLRQGVSYEQYF. The chain recombines TRBV7-2 with TRBJ2-7; TCRdb's D call, TRBD1, is unchecked because there is no DNA. CDR3 length: 15 amino acids. Germline V gene sequence: CDR1 SGHTA, CDR2 FQGNSA.

The V call is TRBV11-2, the J call TRBJ2-7. Germline CDR1 reads SGHAT; CDR2 reads FQNNGV. CDR3 length: 14 amino acids. CDR3 in amino acids: CASSLARISYEQYF.

The J gene is TRBJ2-7, the V gene TRBV7-2; TCRdb calls TRBD2, which cannot be checked without DNA. There are 15 residues in the CDR3. CDR1 SGHTA and CDR2 FQGNSA come from the germline V gene. The CDR3 sequence: CASSRDTSGGYEQYF.

The rearrangement links TRBV20-1 to TRBJ2-2; lacking DNA, the TRBD1 call made by TCRdb goes unchecked. The germline V gene has CDR1 DFQATT and CDR2 SNEGSKA (reference sequence). The CDR3 length is 16 residues. The CDR3: CSAREGGGANTGELFF.

The chain joins TRBV20-1 to TRBJ1-5; TCRdb calls TRBD1, which cannot be checked without DNA. CDR3 size: 15 residues. CDR1 and CDR2 (germline): DFQATT, SNEGSKA (reference sequence). The CDR3 sequence: CSALHRGQGNQPQHF.

V and J are TRBV3-1 and TRBJ1-1; the TCRdb D gene call, TRBD1, has no DNA to confirm it. The CDR3 length is 13 residues. Per the germline V gene, CDR1 is LGHDT and CDR2 is YNNKEL (reference sequence). This CDR3 is CASSQAQRGRAFF.